This TCR beta chain was captured by sequencing in a study of response to subunit inactivated influenza vaccine (dated by TCRdb to 2017 to 2018). In terms of the full investigation: To follow how T cells responded to a trivalent subunit inactivated influenza vaccine, the researchers relied on deep quantitative profiling of the T cell receptor repertoire.

General findings and caveats noted by the study authors: The authors proposed that each seasonal influenza vaccination may bring in only a limited number of new T cells.

Comments on this clonotype: Its antigen is currently not known. No much larger clone is present one base from it, and per-base qualities are unavailable.

Library preparation employed RT-PCR. Sequenced using an Illumina HiSeq 2500. TCRdb trimmed the raw reads at Q25, called clones with MiXCR and kept productive beta chains. Rows matching on CDR3 protein sequence are summarized as one entry with the most common DNA and genes. Here the sample has hundreds of thousands of distinct CDR3 sequences; more than 11% occur a single time. Of the sample, around 6.5% falls within the top ten clones. The CDR3 starts with the cysteine, ends with the phenylalanine, and has 14 residues. Only the CDR3 region is kept as DNA, spanning 42 bases read in frame from base 1. Trimming takes 7 bases from V and 3 bases from J, and the germline ends sit 12 bases apart.

Specimen: PBMCs from blood, collected approximately 15 days before vaccination. Recombination joined TRBV12-3 or TRBV12-4 with TRBJ2-2, with an unclear D gene assignment. This TCR came from a man aged 50 to 60 who received an inactivated influenza vaccine. Donor details come from another sample of the same person, matched by shared clones. The CDR3 protein is CASNNRMDTGELFF. The sequenced DNA: TGTGCCAGCAACAACCGGATGGACACCGGGGAGCTGTTTTTT.